Listed below are T cell receptor beta chains from one sample, sequenced in a study of cytomegalovirus exposure and HLA in healthy donors. Clones were read by immunoSEQ multiplex PCR, and TCRdb kept only the in-frame ones, dropping some. The sample lists 100,000 to 150,000 clones, more than 80% occurring once. Material: PBMCs. All receptors come from a man aged 40-49 years in good health and CMV-seronegative. The CDR3 runs from the conserved cysteine through the conserved F or W. Each record gives: clone size, V gene, J gene, CDR3 protein. Clone size appears in some rows only: once, few, many, or a class for an expanded clone.

clone_size: .
v_call: TRBV10-3
j_call: TRBJ2-7
cdr3_aa: CAISADQGAGNYEQYF

clone_size: .
v_call: TRBV30
j_call: TRBJ2-7
cdr3_aa: CASTTGTGDYEQYF

clone_size: .
v_call: TRBV6-1
j_call: TRBJ2-7
cdr3_aa: CASSEQGEQYF

clone_size: .
v_call: TRBV30
j_call: TRBJ2-5
cdr3_aa: CAWSVQPRETQYF

clone_size: .
v_call: TRBV2
j_call: TRBJ2-3
cdr3_aa: CASSDLGGTDTQYF

clone_size: .
v_call: TRBV5-1
j_call: TRBJ2-3
cdr3_aa: CASSLAVRGAGGLDTQYF

clone_size: .
v_call: TRBV5-1
j_call: TRBJ2-3
cdr3_aa: CASSLWVAGSTDTQYF

clone_size: .
v_call: TRBV28
j_call: TRBJ1-4
cdr3_aa: CASRVANEKLFF

clone_size: .
v_call: TRBV28
j_call: TRBJ1-4
cdr3_aa: CASSPGQGREKLFF

clone_size: .
v_call: TRBV6-6
j_call: TRBJ1-2
cdr3_aa: CASSTGSLLHYGYTF

clone_size: .
v_call: TRBV7-2
j_call: TRBJ2-7
cdr3_aa: CASSPFSSGGLEQYF

clone_size: once
v_call: TRBV7-2
j_call: TRBJ2-7
cdr3_aa: CASSLQRSYSYEQYF

clone_size: .
v_call: TRBV9
j_call: TRBJ2-7
cdr3_aa: CASSIGQGDPYEQYF

clone_size: .
v_call: TRBV19
j_call: TRBJ2-5
cdr3_aa: CASQRQRGQETQYF

clone_size: .
v_call: TRBV7-9
j_call: TRBJ1-4
cdr3_aa: CASSSTGVYEKLFF

clone_size: .
v_call: TRBV4-1
j_call: TRBJ1-6
cdr3_aa: CASSRRQGEGSPLHF

clone_size: few
v_call: TRBV6-6
j_call: TRBJ1-1
cdr3_aa: CASSPGQGTEAFF

clone_size: few
v_call: TRBV27
j_call: TRBJ1-4
cdr3_aa: CASSGEPSYEKLFF

clone_size: once
v_call: TRBV28
j_call: TRBJ1-1
cdr3_aa: CASSFRTGVTAEAFF

clone_size: .
v_call: TRBV27
j_call: TRBJ1-2
cdr3_aa: CASSFRAGGAGDYGYTF

clone_size: .
v_call: TRBV28
j_call: TRBJ1-2
cdr3_aa: CASSLLNSNYGYTF

clone_size: .
v_call: TRBV5-1
j_call: TRBJ1-4
cdr3_aa: CASSLFPTGATNEKLFF

clone_size: .
v_call: TRBV7-9
j_call: TRBJ1-2
cdr3_aa: CASSLEAGTYGYTF

clone_size: .
v_call: TRBV29-1
j_call: TRBJ1-1
cdr3_aa: CSVETGVNTEAFF

clone_size: .
v_call: TRBV6-1
j_call: TRBJ2-1
cdr3_aa: CASRGDRGILEQFF

clone_size: .
v_call: TRBV30
j_call: TRBJ2-7
cdr3_aa: CAWSAQGYEQYF

clone_size: .
v_call: TRBV2
j_call: TRBJ2-5
cdr3_aa: CASHSGSGETQYF

clone_size: .
v_call: TRBV5-1
j_call: TRBJ2-1
cdr3_aa: CASSLEPSGSGSYNEQFF

clone_size: few
v_call: TRBV2
j_call: TRBJ1-2
cdr3_aa: CASSRQGDYGYTF

clone_size: .
v_call: TRBV7-2
j_call: TRBJ2-7
cdr3_aa: CASSPPGLAYEQYF

clone_size: few
v_call: TRBV30
j_call: TRBJ1-4
cdr3_aa: CAWSVGTAANEKLFF

clone_size: .
v_call: TRBV7-8
j_call: TRBJ1-5
cdr3_aa: CASSYVAQNQPQHF

clone_size: .
v_call: TRBV18
j_call: TRBJ1-4
cdr3_aa: CASSPARNEKLFF

clone_size: .
v_call: TRBV2
j_call: TRBJ2-5
cdr3_aa: CARRGTGETQYF

clone_size: .
v_call: TRBV5-5
j_call: TRBJ2-2
cdr3_aa: CASSFEYRGRSGELFF

clone_size: .
v_call: TRBV4-1
j_call: TRBJ2-2
cdr3_aa: CASSQDRVATGELFF

clone_size: few
v_call: TRBV6-4
j_call: TRBJ1-4
cdr3_aa: CASNDLGKIATNEKLFF

clone_size: few
v_call: TRBV2
j_call: TRBJ1-5
cdr3_aa: CASSPTGPRQPQHF

clone_size: .
v_call: TRBV2
j_call: TRBJ1-2
cdr3_aa: CASSETAKRDGYTF

clone_size: .
v_call: TRBV2
j_call: TRBJ2-3
cdr3_aa: CASSWGEPDTQYF

clone_size: .
v_call: TRBV7-2
j_call: TRBJ2-3
cdr3_aa: CASSLEWRDTQYF

clone_size: .
v_call: TRBV7-8
j_call: TRBJ2-1
cdr3_aa: CASSLRRDPSYNEQFF

clone_size: .
v_call: TRBV6-5
j_call: TRBJ1-1
cdr3_aa: CASSYSTGGWLAFF

clone_size: .
v_call: TRBV28
j_call: TRBJ2-7
cdr3_aa: CATRTGVHYEQYF

clone_size: .
v_call: TRBV19
j_call: TRBJ1-5
cdr3_aa: CASSIGTTNQPQHF

clone_size: .
v_call: TRBV7-9
j_call: TRBJ2-3
cdr3_aa: CASSRVAGTTDTQYF

clone_size: .
v_call: TRBV5-1
j_call: TRBJ2-5
cdr3_aa: CASGPTSGRLETQYF

clone_size: .
v_call: TRBV7-9
j_call: TRBJ2-5
cdr3_aa: CASSPSLSQETQYF

clone_size: few
v_call: TRBV5-1
j_call: TRBJ2-6
cdr3_aa: CASSLPGLGGANVLTF